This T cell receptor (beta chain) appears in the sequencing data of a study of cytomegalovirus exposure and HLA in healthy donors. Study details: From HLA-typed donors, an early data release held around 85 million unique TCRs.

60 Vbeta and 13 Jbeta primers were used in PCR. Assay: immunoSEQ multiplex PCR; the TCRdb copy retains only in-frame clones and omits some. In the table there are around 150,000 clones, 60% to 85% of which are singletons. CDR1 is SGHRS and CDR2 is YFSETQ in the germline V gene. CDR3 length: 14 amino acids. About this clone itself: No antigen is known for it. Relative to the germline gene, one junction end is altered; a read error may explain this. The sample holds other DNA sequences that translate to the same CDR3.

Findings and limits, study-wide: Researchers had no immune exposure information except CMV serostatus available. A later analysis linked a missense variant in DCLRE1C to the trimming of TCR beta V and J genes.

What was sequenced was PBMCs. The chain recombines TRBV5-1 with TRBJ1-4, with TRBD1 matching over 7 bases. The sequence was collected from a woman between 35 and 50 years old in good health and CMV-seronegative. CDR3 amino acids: CASSFDRDNEKLFF. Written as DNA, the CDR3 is TGCGCCAGCAGCTTTGACAGGGATAATGAAAAGCTGTTTTTT.